Presented here are 10 T cell receptor beta chains from one specimen sequenced in a study of shared clonotypes between healthy human individuals. Only in-frame clones appear in the TCRdb table, and some are missing; sequencing was by immunoSEQ multiplex PCR. This table has fewer than 3 million clones, less than 95% appearing once. The sample consisted of naive CD4+ T cells from PBMCs. Regarding subset: CD45RA+ positively selected. These receptors all stem from a man aged 18 to 35 in good health. Some clones in this sample may be carry-over from other donors' samples.

The CDR3 nucleotides read TGTGCCTGGAGGGAGGCCCCGACGAACTATGGCTACACCTTC. This encodes CAWREAPTNYGYTF. This chain links TRBV30 with TRBJ1-2; D is uncertain. The CDR3 is made up of 14 amino acids. CDR1 is GTSNPN and CDR2 is SVGIG in the germline V gene (reference sequence). Trimming shortened V by 3 bases and J by 2 bases, and 13 bases separated the two germline ends.

The chain uses TRBV6-5 and TRBJ2-3, with 10 nucleotides matching TRBD1. Germline loops: CDR1 MNHEY, CDR2 SVGAGI. J gave up 2 bases and V 7 bases, and 6 bases lay outside the gene matches. The CDR3 extends over 15 amino acids. In nucleotides, the CDR3 is TGTGCCAGCACCCGGACAGGGGGTGACACAGATACGCAGTATTTT. It encodes CASTRTGGDTDTQYF.

This clone has only one observation. V gene TRBV15 combines with J gene TRBJ2-3; TRBD2 matches 8 bases. Germline CDR1 reads LNHNV; CDR2 reads YYDKDF (reference sequence). V was pared by 4 bases and J by 1 base, with 4 bases of the junction left unmatched. The CDR3 contains 15 residues. CDR3 amino acids: CATSKAGAGTDTQYF. The DNA of the CDR3 is TGTGCCACCAGCAAAGCGGGAGCCGGCACAGATACGCAGTATTTT.

The CDR3 region is CASSVGGRATYNEQFF. DNA for the CDR3: TGTGCCAGCAGCGTAGGAGGCAGGGCCACCTACAATGAGCAGTTCTTC. The V gene is TRBV9, the J gene TRBJ2-1, with a possible D match to TRBD1 (5 bases). V lost 0 bases to trimming and J lost 2 bases, with 12 bases between them. CDR3 size: 16 residues. The germline gives CDR1 SGDLS, CDR2 YYNGEE.

The DNA of the CDR3 is TGCGCCAGCAGCCAAGGGGACAGCTACGAGCAGTACTTC. This translates into CASSQGDSYEQYF. The chain is built from TRBV4-1 and TRBJ2-7; 7 bases align to TRBD1. CDR1 and CDR2 (germline): MGHRA, YSYEKL. V dropped 1 base and J dropped 3; count of bases not matched to a gene: 0. This CDR3 has 13 residues.

Only one count was recorded for this clone. The rearrangement uses TRBV7-8 and TRBJ2-1, with 8 nucleotides matching TRBD2. Trimming cost V 3 bases and J 0 bases; bases outside gene matches: 4. The CDR3 loop spans 16 amino acids. From germline, CDR1 is SGHVS and CDR2 FQNEAQ. The CDR3 region has the DNA TGTGCCAGCAGCTTGAGCGGGAGAGGCTCCTACAATGAGCAGTTCTTC. It specifies CASSLSGRGSYNEQFF.

This clone was observed once. The chain combines TRBV5-1 with TRBJ2-5, with TRBD1 identical over 8 bases. CDR1 SGHRS and CDR2 YFSETQ come from the germline V gene. Germline trimming cut 4 bases from V and 4 bases from J; bases unmatched to any gene: 12. CDR3 length: 16 residues. CDR3 region: CASSPLAGTGIETQYF. For the CDR3, the DNA is TGCGCCAGCAGCCCCCTAGCCGGGACAGGAATAGAGACCCAGTACTTC.

V and J are TRBV6-1 and TRBJ2-2; 7 nucleotides line up with TRBD1. This CDR3 region has 15 residues. Germline CDR1 reads MNHNS; CDR2 reads SASEGT. The trim removed 5 bases at V and 7 bases at J, leaving 10 bases unmatched. CDR3 bases: TGTGCCAGCAGTCCGGGACAGTGGCCTTTCGGGGAGCTGTTTTTT. It encodes CASSPGQWPFGELFF.

This sequence joins TRBV7-2 and TRBJ2-1; D might be TRBD2 (5 bases). The germline CDR1 and CDR2 sequences are SGHTA and FQGNSA. The CDR3 extends over 10 amino acids. Trimming pared 4 bases from V and 12 bases from J, leaving 7 bases between. DNA for the CDR3: TGTGCCAGCAGCTCCGGAGGGCAGTTCTTC. Encoded protein: CASSSGGQFF.

The genes are TRBV25-1 and TRBJ2-7, with 9 bases matching TRBD1. V shed 1 base, J shed 5 bases, and the junction held 9 bases outside the gene matches. Germline V lookup: CDR1 MGHDK, CDR2 SYGVNS. The CDR3 spans 16 residues. DNA of the CDR3: TGTGCCAGCAGTGAATCGCCCGGGACAGGGTCCAACGAGCAGTACTTC. Protein sequence: CASSESPGTGSNEQYF.